This T cell receptor beta chain was sequenced for a study of a mutant IDH1 vaccine in newly diagnosed glioma. About the study: Patients had received radiotherapy, temozolomide, or both previously, most receiving both.

With regard to this clone: The antigen is not known.

Produced via immunoSEQ multiplex PCR; TCRdb's table is partial and in-frame only. The sample consists of 73,000 or so clones, less than 90% of them appearing once. Time point noted: week 35, safety follow-up. Vaccine doses each comprised 300 ug of mutant IDH1 20-mer peptide, with topical imiquimod. The CDR3 covers 15 residues. V trimming: 6 bases; J trimming: 4 bases; junction bases outside the gene matches: 11. Germline loops: CDR1 SGHAT, CDR2 FQNNGV. General study points: Any relationship between pseudoprogression and changes in top peripheral T cell clonotypes seemed absent.

The sample in question was PBMCs, obtained from a glioma patient whose treatment included an IDH1 peptide vaccine. The chain employs TRBV11-2 and TRBJ2-5, with 7 bases identical to TRBD2. The sequence came from a man aged 18 to 29 with glioma. The CDR3 is CASSRRRGVGETQYF. The CDR3 DNA reads TGTGCCAGCAGTCGTAGACGGGGGGTGGGAGAGACCCAGTACTTC. Full variable domain (missing parts from reference TRBV11-2 and TRBJ2-5): EAGVAQSPRYKIIEKRQSVAFWCNPISGHATLYWYQQILGQGPKLLIQFQNNGVVDDSQLPKDRFSAERLKGVDSTLKIQPAKLEDSAVYLCASSRRRGVGETQYFGPGTRLLVL.